This T cell receptor (beta chain) emerged from a study of blood T cell repertoires in COVID-19. As handled by the study authors: Using reference gene primer amplification, nucleated cell counts were estimated. Profiled with immunoSEQ multiplex PCR; TCRdb holds only in-frame clones, not every one. From that table come the V and J calls and clone size; the DNA was used to work out D and trimming. This table has about 280,000 clones, roughly 88% appearing once. CDR1 is LNHDA, CDR2 SQIVND, per germline (reference sequence). The CDR3 is 15 residues long. V shed 3 bases, J shed 1 base, and the junction held 4 bases outside the gene matches.

This sequence was found in a woman in her 30s with active or convalescent COVID-19. Material: peripheral blood. The J gene is TRBJ1-1, the V gene TRBV19, with 8 bases aligning to TRBD1. CDR3 protein: CASSIFTGGNTEAFF. The CDR3 nucleotides are TGTGCCAGTAGTATCTTTACAGGGGGGAACACTGAAGCTTTCTTT.